Listed below are T cell receptor beta chains from one sample, sequenced in a study of blood T cell repertoires in COVID-19. The table came from immunoSEQ multiplex PCR; TCRdb's copy has only in-frame clones and leaves some out. Found here are around 220,000 clones, over 75% of them singletons; the top ten hold under 2.5%. Sequenced material: peripheral blood. Receptors were obtained from a woman in her thirties or forties who had recovered from COVID-19. Each CDR3 is given with its conserved first and last residue. The D gene is left open where the match is weak. Clone size appears in some rows only: once, few, many, or a class for an expanded clone.

v_call: TRBV7-8; d_call: TRBD1; j_call: TRBJ1-5; clone_size: NA; cdr3_aa: CASSSMIVTGSNQPQHF
v_call: TRBV18; d_call: TRBD1; j_call: TRBJ1-4; clone_size: NA; cdr3_aa: CASSPRQGKNEKLFF
v_call: TRBV1; d_call: NA; j_call: TRBJ1-6; clone_size: NA; cdr3_aa: CTSSAHYPQGQERGDNSPLHF
v_call: TRBV6-2/TRBV6-3; d_call: TRBD2; j_call: TRBJ2-7; clone_size: NA; cdr3_aa: CASSAAGTSGYEQYF
v_call: TRBV27; d_call: TRBD2; j_call: TRBJ2-5; clone_size: once; cdr3_aa: CATALGERERGETQYF
v_call: TRBV11-3; d_call: NA; j_call: TRBJ2-7; clone_size: NA; cdr3_aa: CASSSRTGVVYF
v_call: TRBV7-2; d_call: TRBD2; j_call: TRBJ2-2; clone_size: NA; cdr3_aa: CASSFSGRRPGELFF
v_call: TRBV2; d_call: NA; j_call: TRBJ2-5; clone_size: NA; cdr3_aa: CASSDPLAMGETQYF
v_call: TRBV4-1; d_call: NA; j_call: TRBJ1-6; clone_size: NA; cdr3_aa: CASSHNEVDNSPLHF
v_call: TRBV11-3; d_call: NA; j_call: TRBJ2-1; clone_size: NA; cdr3_aa: CASSLGENEQFF
v_call: TRBV23-1; d_call: NA; j_call: TRBJ2-1; clone_size: NA; cdr3_aa: CASSQPVSGYNEQFF
v_call: TRBV19; d_call: NA; j_call: TRBJ2-2; clone_size: NA; cdr3_aa: CASTDPAAGLTGELFF
v_call: TRBV28; d_call: NA; j_call: TRBJ2-3; clone_size: NA; cdr3_aa: CASSSPASGAQDTQYF
v_call: TRBV4-3; d_call: TRBD2; j_call: TRBJ2-4; clone_size: NA; cdr3_aa: CASSQVLSGTSGSAKNIQYF
v_call: TRBV9; d_call: TRBD1; j_call: TRBJ2-1; clone_size: NA; cdr3_aa: CASSGTGVLNEQFF
v_call: TRBV15; d_call: NA; j_call: TRBJ1-5; clone_size: NA; cdr3_aa: CATSRDLIRQGSNQPQHF
v_call: TRBV5-1; d_call: NA; j_call: TRBJ1-4; clone_size: NA; cdr3_aa: CASSFTGLNEKLFF
v_call: TRBV5-5; d_call: TRBD2; j_call: TRBJ2-3; clone_size: NA; cdr3_aa: CASSSILTSSYTDTQYF
v_call: TRBV5-6; d_call: NA; j_call: TRBJ2-7; clone_size: NA; cdr3_aa: CASSLGHPNEQYF
v_call: TRBV5-6; d_call: NA; j_call: TRBJ2-2; clone_size: NA; cdr3_aa: CASSLLSGTGELFF
v_call: TRBV6-1; d_call: NA; j_call: TRBJ1-6; clone_size: NA; cdr3_aa: CASSEFWRAGGYNSPLHF